Listed here are 25 T cell receptor beta chains from one sample, sequenced in a study of neurological immune-mediated disorders. MiXCR, applied by TCRdb to the 5' RACE reads, yields one record per CDR3 protein. Among approximately 30,000 distinct CDR3 sequences listed, 15% were seen once. Source material: PBMCs. Source of these receptors: a man in his 70s in good health.

In this sample, this clonotype turned up many times. The rearrangement uses TRBV24-1 and TRBJ1-5; tentative D call: TRBD1 (5 bases). V lost 3 bases, J lost 7 bases, and 18 bases lay in between. The germline CDR1 and CDR2 sequences are KGHDR and SFDVKD. This CDR3 comprises 16 residues. The CDR3 nucleotides read TGTGCCACCAGTGATGACCGAGTGTTGGGGGAACAGCCCCAGCATTTT. This sequence encodes CATSDDRVLGEQPQHF.

This clonotype came up many times. The rearrangement links TRBV18 to TRBJ2-5; D is uncertain. This CDR3 spans 13 amino acids. Per germline, CDR1 KGHSH and CDR2 LQKENI. V lost 8 bases and J 5 bases, leaving 15 bases between the germline ends. The CDR3 loop is CASRPRGFETQYF. DNA of the CDR3: TGTGCCAGCCGCCCCAGAGGTTTTGAGACCCAGTACTTC.

This clonotype was detected a few times. The V and J genes are TRBV29-1 and TRBJ2-7; D tentatively reads TRBD1 or TRBD2 (5 bases each). Germline-derived CDR1 and CDR2 are SQVTM and ANQGSEA. This CDR3 is 15 amino acids long. Trimming left V 1 base short and J 4 bases short, with 17 bases between. CDR3: CSVEVVGREGYEQYF. CDR3 coding DNA: TGCAGCGTTGAAGTGGTGGGGCGTGAGGGATACGAGCAGTACTTC.

This clonotype has a count of ten or more. The chain recombines TRBV24-1 with TRBJ2-3; weak D call: TRBD1 (5 bases). V was shortened by 3 bases and J by 4 bases, with 19 bases between the two germline ends. The CDR3 contains 17 residues. The V gene's germline CDR1 is KGHDR and CDR2 SFDVKD. CDR3: CATSDLQGVRGADTQYF. DNA for the CDR3: TGTGCCACCAGTGATCTGCAAGGGGTACGAGGAGCAGATACGCAGTATTTT.

This clonotype was seen repeatedly, ten times or more. This sequence joins TRBV10-3 and TRBJ1-1; D may be TRBD1 (6 bases). This CDR3 is 14 amino acids long. CDR1 is ENHRY, CDR2 SYGVKD, per germline. Trimming pared 6 bases from V and 2 bases from J, leaving 13 bases between. The DNA of the CDR3 is TGTGCCATCAGAGGAGGCGGGGGCAACACTGAAGCTTTCTTT. Its translation is CAIRGGGGNTEAFF.

This clonotype was recorded at least ten times. The gene calls are TRBV3-1 and TRBJ2-7; D might be TRBD1 (7 bases). With 2 bases removed from V and 6 bases from J, the gap between germline ends came to 11 bases. The V gene's germline CDR1 is LGHDT and CDR2 YNNKEL (reference sequence). The CDR3 has 13 residues. In nucleotides, the CDR3 is TGTGCCAGCAGCCAACAGGGGGGCCGCGAGCAGTACTTC. Translation gives CASSQQGGREQYF.

Many counts were recorded for this clonotype. The chain is built from TRBV20-1 and TRBJ1-1; D not resolved. The length of the CDR3 is 12 residues. V lost 5 bases, J lost 1 base, and 8 bases lay in between. Germline V gene data show CDR1 as DFQATT and CDR2 as SNEGSKA (reference sequence). The CDR3 DNA follows: TGCAGTGCTTTGACTGAGAACACTGAAGCTTTCTTT. This translates into CSALTENTEAFF.

Points on this clonotype: One junction end does not reproduce the germline sequence, and a read error may be involved. This chain links TRBV18 with TRBJ1-3; D is uncertain. CDR1 and CDR2 from the germline V gene are KGHSH and LQKENI. This CDR3 spans 16 amino acids. CDR3 in amino acids: CANSPLPQYLGNTIYF. CDR3 nucleotides: TGTGCCAACTCACCACTACCACAGTACCTTGGAAACACCATATATTTT.

This clonotype was seen ten or more times. The rearrangement joins TRBV6-6 to TRBJ2-5; D ambiguous. CDR3 length equals 13 residues. The V end was cut by 2 bases, the J end by 2 bases, with 6 bases between. The V gene's germline CDR1 is MNHNY and CDR2 SVGAGI (reference sequence). Written as DNA, the CDR3 is TGTGCCAGCAGTTACCCGGATCAAGAGACCCAGTACTTC. It codes for CASSYPDQETQYF.

This clonotype was picked up many times. The rearrangement joins TRBV4-3 to TRBJ2-2; the D is unclear. Per the germline V gene, CDR1 is LGHNA and CDR2 is YSLEER. There are 13 residues in the CDR3. The V end was cut by 0 bases, the J end by 5 bases, with 4 bases between. DNA for the CDR3: TGCGCCAGCAGCCAAGAGAGGACCGGGGAGCTGTTTTTT. Its protein product is CASSQERTGELFF.

This clonotype was picked up many times. The V gene is TRBV5-1, the J gene TRBJ2-2; TRBD2 is a possible D gene (6 bases). The CDR3 is 18 residues long. From germline, CDR1 is SGHRS and CDR2 YFSETQ. The germline V and J ends were trimmed by 0 bases and 8 bases, with 23 bases remaining between them. CDR3 sequence (DNA): TGCGCCAGCAGCTTGGGCACAAACTACCGAGGGACTGAGGGGGAGCTGTTTTTT. This translates into CASSLGTNYRGTEGELFF.

This clonotype was picked up many times. The chain employs TRBV7-9 and TRBJ2-7; TRBD1 matches 7 bases. This CDR3 has 14 amino acids. CDR1 is SEHNR and CDR2 is FQNEAQ in the germline V gene (reference sequence). V was clipped by 5 bases and J by 3 bases; unmatched bases: 7. The CDR3 is CASSVQGSLYEQYF. The CDR3 nucleotides read TGTGCCAGCAGCGTACAGGGGAGCCTCTACGAGCAGTACTTC.

This clonotype was observed many times. This chain links TRBV12-3 or TRBV12-4 with TRBJ1-2; the match to TRBD1 covers 7 bases. There are 14 residues in the CDR3. The V gene end was trimmed by 6 bases and the J gene end by 7 bases; junction bases not matched to a gene: 11. CDR3 in DNA: TGTGCCAGCAGCCGAACCAGACAGGGAGGTGGCTACACCTTC. Translating it yields CASSRTRQGGGYTF.

There are many counts of this clonotype. The rearrangement joins TRBV20-1 to TRBJ2-1, with a possible D match to TRBD1 (6 bases). Trimming removed 3 bases at V and 8 bases at J, with 14 bases between. The CDR3 has 13 amino acids. CDR1 is DFQATT and CDR2 is SNEGSKA in the germline V gene (reference sequence). CDR3 sequence reads: CSARGAPMDEQFF. CDR3 DNA sequence: TGCAGTGCTAGGGGGGCTCCGATGGATGAGCAGTTCTTC.

In its sample, this clonotype was seen many times. The chain links TRBV7-2 to TRBJ2-6; TRBD1 matches 7 bases. Germline V lookup: CDR1 SGHTA, CDR2 FQGNSA. The CDR3 covers 18 residues. The trim removed 5 bases at V and 0 bases at J, leaving 10 bases unmatched. This chain's CDR3 is CASSTDRALSSGANVLTF. In nucleotides, the CDR3 is TGTGCCAGCAGCACAGACAGGGCTTTAAGCTCTGGGGCCAACGTCCTGACTTTC.

At least ten counts were recorded for this clonotype. J is TRBJ1-1 and V is TRBV5-1, with TRBD1 as a possible D gene (6 bases). Germline CDR1 is SGHRS and CDR2 is YFSETQ. V was clipped by 6 bases and J by 1 base, with 10 bases between them. The CDR3 runs 13 residues. Here the CDR3 reads CASMRQANTEAFF. In nucleotides, the CDR3 is TGCGCCAGCATGAGACAGGCGAACACTGAAGCTTTCTTT. Complete variable domain (other parts from reference TRBV5-1 and TRBJ1-1): KAGVTQTPRYLIKTRGQQVTLSCSPISGHRSVSWYQQTPGQGLQFLFEYFSETQRNKGNFPGRFSGRQFSNSRSEMNVSTLELGDSALYLCASMRQANTEAFFGQGTRLTVV.

This clonotype was seen ten or more times. V and J are TRBV11-3 and TRBJ2-3, with D possibly matching TRBD1 (5 bases). CDR1 SGHNT and CDR2 YENEEA come from the germline V gene. The CDR3 spans 15 residues. The V end lost 5 bases, the J end lost 1 base, and 13 bases lay between the germline ends. Here the CDR3 reads CASSPEDIGTDTQYF. CDR3 nucleotides: TGTGCCAGCAGCCCCGAGGACATAGGCACAGATACGCAGTATTTT.

In DNA, the CDR3 is TGTGCCAGCAGTCCCTCGGGGGGCCCTAATGAAAAACTGTTTTTT. As protein: CASSPSGGPNEKLFF. V is TRBV28 and J is TRBJ1-4, with D perhaps TRBD1 (6 bases). This CDR3 comprises 15 residues. Trimming pared 5 bases from V and 3 bases from J, leaving 13 bases between. In germline, CDR1 is MDHEN, CDR2 SYDVKM.

This clonotype was seen ten or more times. The chain couples TRBV5-1 to TRBJ2-4, with 8 bases matching TRBD1. Germline CDR1 and CDR2: SGHRS and YFSETQ. Trimming at V came to 1 base and at J to 0 bases, leaving 6 bases not matched to a gene. This CDR3 spans 17 amino acids. CDR3 protein: CASSLSAGGAAKNIQYF. DNA of the CDR3: TGCGCCAGCAGCTTGAGTGCAGGGGGCGCAGCCAAAAACATTCAGTACTTC.

This clonotype occurred many times. This chain joins TRBV20-1 and TRBJ2-3, with 10 bases aligning to TRBD2. Per germline, CDR1 DFQATT and CDR2 SNEGSKA (reference sequence). The CDR3 extends over 16 amino acids. Losses at the gene ends were 0 bases for V and 4 bases for J; bases not matched to a gene: 7. The CDR3: CSARDAGSGGSDTQYF. CDR3 nucleotides: TGCAGTGCTAGAGATGCGGGTAGCGGGGGGTCAGATACGCAGTATTTT.

V usage is TRBV5-1 and J usage is TRBJ2-3; D is perhaps TRBD2 (6 bases). Germline V gene lookup returns CDR1 SGHRS and CDR2 YFSETQ. This CDR3 contains 16 residues. The V end was cut by 0 bases, the J end by 2 bases, with 13 bases between. CDR3 nucleotides: TGCGCCAGCAGCTTGGTAGGTAGCGGAAACACAGATACGCAGTATTTT. Its translation: CASSLVGSGNTDTQYF.

This clonotype was observed at least ten times. The chain carries TRBV24-1 and TRBJ2-3; D ambiguous. V lost 7 bases to trimming and J lost 6 bases, with 13 bases between them. Germline assignment: CDR1 KGHDR and CDR2 SFDVKD. The length of the CDR3 is 13 residues. CDR3 protein: CATSPDVLDTQYF. CDR3 DNA sequence: TGTGCCACCAGCCCGGACGTACTCGATACGCAGTATTTT.

This clonotype was detected many times. The chain links TRBV10-3 to TRBJ2-7, with D perhaps matching TRBD1 or TRBD2 (7 bases each). This CDR3 is built from 15 residues. In germline, CDR1 is ENHRY, CDR2 SYGVKD. Trimming cost V 6 bases and J 3 bases, with 18 bases left between them. The CDR3 region is CAIRGEGARYYEQYF. In DNA form, the CDR3 reads TGTGCCATCAGGGGGGAGGGGGCCCGATACTACGAGCAGTACTTC.

This clonotype was seen repeatedly, ten times or more. The V call is TRBV7-2, the J call TRBJ2-1; 7 nucleotides agree with TRBD2. V dropped 5 bases and J dropped 0; count of bases not matched to a gene: 7. The length of the CDR3 is 16 residues. Germline CDR1 reads SGHTA; CDR2 reads FQGNSA. The CDR3 loop reads CASSPLWGGSYNEQFF. The CDR3 DNA is TGTGCCAGCAGCCCCCTATGGGGGGGCTCCTACAATGAGCAGTTCTTC.

In its sample, this clonotype was seen many times. The V call is TRBV11-3, the J call TRBJ2-5, with TRBD1 matching 8 bases. V shed 0 bases, J shed 3 bases, and the junction held 0 bases outside the gene matches. The CDR3 is 14 residues long. Germline CDR1 is SGHNT and CDR2 is YENEEA. The CDR3 coding sequence is TGTGCCAGCAGCTTAGAGGACAGGGAAGAGACCCAGTACTTC. Residues: CASSLEDREETQYF.